Given below is one T cell receptor (beta chain) in context. As yet, its antigen is unknown. The record originates from a study of beta chain features in type 1 diabetes. Study details: When patients were set against healthy donors, age, gender and cell yields were similar.

Study-wide points: In comparison with healthy donors, patients had naive, central memory and Treg TCRB repertoires that appeared more similar. Type 1 diabetes patients had moderately but significantly shorter TCRB CDR3s in all four CD4+ subsets.

The study reverse transcribed the entire isolated RNA, so it sequenced expressed TCRB transcripts. Produced via immunoSEQ multiplex PCR; TCRdb's table is partial and in-frame only. Here the sample spans approximately 240,000 clones, 16% being singletons. This receptor was identified in a man under 40 with type 1 diabetes. The sample taken for sequencing was naive CD4+ T cells from blood.

This chain's CDR3 is CASSLWVFTGELFF. As DNA, the CDR3 is TGTGCCAGCAGCTTGTGGGTCTTCACCGGGGAGCTGTTTTTT. V gene TRBV5-8 combines with J gene TRBJ2-2; D unresolved. V lost 1 base and J lost 4, with 8 bases in between. The length of the CDR3 is 14 residues. CDR1 and CDR2 (germline): SGHTS, YDEGEE.